The TCR beta chain under discussion was sequenced for a study of PD-1 blockade in classical Hodgkin lymphoma. This clone appeared a single time. Every one of the patients relapsed after autologous stem cell transplantation (brentuximab vedotin exposure was variable). The table came from immunoSEQ multiplex PCR; TCRdb's copy has only in-frame clones and leaves some out. The sample holds 66,000 or so clones, roughly two thirds seen once. Germline CDR1 reads SNHLY; CDR2 reads FYNNEI. V gave up 0 bases and J gave up 6 bases, with 9 bases separating them. CDR3 length: 14 residues. The source is a human donor with classical Hodgkin lymphoma. The input for sequencing was peripheral blood mononuclear cells (PBMCs), taken before the second cycle of nivolumab. J is TRBJ2-1 and V is TRBV2; D is ambiguous. For the CDR3, the DNA is TGTGCCAGCAGTGAAGCTCGGCGGATCAATGAGCAGTTCTTC. Translated, it gives CASSEARRINEQFF. The full variable domain, its missing parts supplied by reference TRBV2 and TRBJ2-1, is EPEVTQTPSHQVTQMGQEVILRCVPISNHLYFYWYRQILGQKVEFLVSFYNNEISEKSEIFDDQFSVERPDGSNFTLKIRSTKLEDSAMYFCASSEARRINEQFFGPGTRLTVL.